The T cell receptor (beta chain) described here comes from a study of blood T cell repertoires in COVID-19. Study summary: The cDNA or gDNA used as material had been derived from T cells, B-cell-depleted T cells, or PBMCs.

Original analysis: How many nucleated cells were present was estimated from reference gene primer amplification. The data were produced by immunoSEQ multiplex PCR, yet TCRdb's version contains in-frame clones alone and is incomplete. For V, J and clone size, that table is used; D and trimming come from the DNA. The table shows about 160,000 clones, with about 93% occurring only once. Germline loops: CDR1 SGHRS, CDR2 YFSETQ. Trimming removed 0 bases from V and 7 bases from J; junction bases left unmatched: 6. There are 17 residues in the CDR3. This chain links TRBV5-1 with TRBJ1-6, with 11 bases identical to TRBD1. Sequenced material: peripheral blood. This clonotype originated in a woman aged 50 to 60 with acute or convalescent COVID-19. As DNA, the CDR3 is TGCGCCAGCAGCTTGGCCCCGGGACAGGGGGTGAATTCACCCCTCCACTTT. Translation gives CASSLAPGQGVNSPLHF.